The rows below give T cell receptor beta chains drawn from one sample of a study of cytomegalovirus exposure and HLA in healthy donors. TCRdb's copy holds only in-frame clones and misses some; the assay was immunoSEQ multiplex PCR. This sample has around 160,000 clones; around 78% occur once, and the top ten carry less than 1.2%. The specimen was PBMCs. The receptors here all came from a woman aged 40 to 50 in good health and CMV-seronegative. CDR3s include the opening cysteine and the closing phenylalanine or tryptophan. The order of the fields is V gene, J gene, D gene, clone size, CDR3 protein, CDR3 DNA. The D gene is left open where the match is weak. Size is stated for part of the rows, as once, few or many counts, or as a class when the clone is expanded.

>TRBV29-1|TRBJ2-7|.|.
CSVTSSTYEQYF
TGCAGCGTTACTAGTTCCACCTACGAGCAGTACTTC
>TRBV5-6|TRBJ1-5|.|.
CASSSLRDNHNQPQHF
TGTGCCAGCAGCTCACTCCGGGACAACCACAATCAGCCCCAGCATTTT
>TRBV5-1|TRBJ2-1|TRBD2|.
CASRSGEGLSSYNEQFF
TGCGCCAGCAGATCGGGGGAGGGCCTGAGCTCCTACAATGAGCAGTTCTTC
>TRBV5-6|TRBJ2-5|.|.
CASSLEQRETQYF
TGTGCCAGCAGCTTGGAGCAGAGGGAGACCCAGTACTTC
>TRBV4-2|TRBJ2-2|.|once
CASSYNVRLGGGANTGELFF
TGTGCCAGCAGCTACAATGTCCGGTTGGGGGGTGGGGCGAACACCGGGGAGCTGTTTTTT
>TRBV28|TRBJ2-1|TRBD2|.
CASTLAGEVGYNEQFF
TGTGCCAGCACACTAGCGGGAGAAGTGGGATACAATGAGCAGTTCTTC
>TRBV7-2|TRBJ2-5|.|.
CASSPTGLWSETQYF
TGTGCCAGCAGCCCAACGGGACTTTGGTCGGAGACCCAGTACTTC
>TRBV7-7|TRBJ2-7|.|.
CASSPTQSAYEQYF
TGTGCTAGCAGCCCGACACAATCCGCCTACGAGCAGTACTTC
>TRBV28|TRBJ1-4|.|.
CASSSSVAGLFF
TGTGCCAGCAGTTCCTCAGTGGCGGGCCTGTTTTTT
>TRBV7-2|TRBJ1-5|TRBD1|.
CASTQGGSNQPQHF
TGTGCCAGCACCCAGGGGGGTAGCAATCAGCCCCAGCATTTT